Following are 7 T cell receptor beta chains from one sample sequenced in a study of molecular identifiers for immune sequencing clone quantification. TCRdb used MiXCR to reprocess the PCR reads, holding one entry per CDR3 protein. The sample lists 97,000 or so distinct CDR3 sequences, less than 35% seen once, with about a tenth in the top ten. The source material was naive CD8+ T cells from blood, with Jurkat cell RNA spiked in. The subset denotes: FACS-sorted CD8+CD4-CCR7+CD45RA+ naive T cells. The receptor source for this set is a human donor in good health. Some libraries in this study had Jurkat cell RNA spiked in.

The chain has TRBV12-3 or TRBV12-4 and TRBJ2-3; 7 bases are a match to TRBD1. This CDR3 is built from 16 residues. Trimming took 5 bases from V and 5 from J; bases not matched to a gene: 13. CDR3 protein: CASSPMLRGRGDTQYF. CDR3 DNA sequence: TGTGCCAGCAGTCCCATGCTAAGGGGGCGCGGAGATACGCAGTATTTT.

Worth noting for this clonotype: A read error may be the cause here, since a much bigger clone is one base away. V usage is TRBV20-1 and J usage is TRBJ2-7; 12 bases line up with TRBD2. Germline V lookup: CDR1 DFQATT, CDR2 SNEGSKA (reference sequence). The CDR3 consists of 14 residues. The chain's CDR3 is CRARTSGISYEQYF. The CDR3, as DNA: TGCAGAGCTAGGACTAGCGGGATTTCCTACGAGCAGTACTTC.

The V call is TRBV12-3 or TRBV12-4, the J call TRBJ2-7, with unresolved D. The CDR3 is 13 residues long. The V and J ends lost 1 base and 6 bases respectively, with 10 bases between them. CDR3 in DNA: TGTGCCAGCAGTTTAGGGCTGGCCTGCGAGCAGTACTTC. As protein: CASSLGLACEQYF.

This clonotype was recorded once. A much larger clone is a single base away; this may be a read error. The V and J genes are TRBV28 and TRBJ1-2; TRBD1 is a possible D gene (5 bases). Germline lookup yields CDR1 MDHEN and CDR2 SYDVKM. The CDR3 totals 15 residues. V dropped 5 bases and J dropped 7 bases, with 20 bases sitting between them. As DNA, the CDR3 is TGTGCCAGCAGTCTCAACATGGGGCGCATGCCTGGCTACACCTTC. Protein product: CASSLNMGRMPGYTF.

This clonotype appeared a few times. The chain uses TRBV5-1 and TRBJ2-7; 11 nucleotides match TRBD1. J lost 2 bases, V lost 4 bases, and 2 bases had no gene match. The germline V gene has CDR1 SGHRS and CDR2 YFSETQ. The CDR3 covers 14 residues. The CDR3 nucleotides are TGCGCCAGCAGCGTGGGACAGGGGGCCTACGAGCAGTACTTC. Translating gives CASSVGQGAYEQYF.

Regarding this clonotype: Possible read error: a much larger clone is one base away. The rearrangement links TRBV19 to TRBJ2-1, with D unclear. The CDR3 runs to 14 residues. The germline gives CDR1 LNHDA, CDR2 SQIVND (reference sequence). For the CDR3, the DNA is TGTGCCAGTAGTATCCTTGGGTCCTACTATGAGCAGTTCTTC. This codes for CASSILGSYYEQFF.

This chain links TRBV29-1 with TRBJ2-1; TRBD2 aligns across 7 bases. The V gene's germline CDR1 is SQVTM and CDR2 ANQGSEA. V was clipped by 1 base and J by 7 bases; unmatched bases: 7. The CDR3 covers 14 residues. The CDR3 nucleotides are TGCAGCGTTGAAGCGGGAGCGGGATGGAATGAGCAGTTCTTC. Protein product: CSVEAGAGWNEQFF.